The rows below give T cell receptor beta chains drawn from one sample of a study of CD8 T cells in ankylosing spondylitis. Each CDR3 protein is one row after TCRdb ran MiXCR on the 5' RACE reads. The sample lists about 750,000 distinct CDR3 sequences, roughly 19% occurring once. Sequences were obtained from blood, either unsorted or a sorted T cell fraction (not recorded which). These receptors were obtained from a male donor with ankylosing spondylitis. The CDR3 runs from the conserved cysteine through the conserved F or W. The D gene is left open where the match is weak. Rows give clone size only sometimes, using once, few, many, or a class for an expanded clone.

>few|NA|TRBJ2-3|TRBV7-2
CASSLLGTTSDPQYF
TGTGCCAGCAGCTTACTCGGGACCACATCCGATCCGCAGTATTTT
>NA|TRBD1|TRBJ1-2|TRBV5-1
CASSGGQEVNYGYTF
TGCGCCAGCAGCGGGGGACAGGAAGTTAACTATGGCTACACCTTC
>few|NA|TRBJ1-4|TRBV2
CASMETVNEKLFF
TGTGCCAGCATGGAGACGGTTAATGAAAAACTGTTTTTT
>NA|TRBD1|TRBJ2-2|TRBV3-1
CASSQGGTGTGGAWTGELFF
TGTGCCAGCAGCCAAGGGGGTACCGGGACAGGGGGCGCGTGGACCGGGGAGCTGTTTTTT
>NA|NA|TRBJ2-1|TRBV7-2
CASSLADGTPAHNEQFF
TGTGCCAGCAGCTTAGCGGACGGGACACCAGCCCACAATGAGCAGTTCTTC
>many|NA|TRBJ1-5|TRBV6-6
CASTRNRAQPQHF
TGTGCCAGCACCAGGAACAGGGCCCAGCCCCAGCATTTT
>few|NA|TRBJ1-4|TRBV12-3/TRBV12-4
CASSLGRRPTTNEKLFF
TGTGCCAGCAGTTTGGGCAGAAGACCCACAACTAATGAAAAACTGTTTTTT
>NA|NA|TRBJ2-3|TRBV19
CASSDFTDTQYF
TGTGCCAGTAGTGACTTCACAGATACGCAGTATTTT
>NA|NA|TRBJ1-1|TRBV3-1
CASSQYSQGLENTEAFF
TGTGCCAGCAGCCAATACTCCCAGGGGTTGGAGAACACTGAAGCTTTCTTT
>few|NA|TRBJ2-1|TRBV12-3/TRBV12-4
CASSLVSYSYNEQFF
TGTGCCAGCAGTTTAGTGTCTTATTCCTACAATGAGCAGTTCTTC
>few|TRBD2|TRBJ2-7|TRBV20-1
CSAREGKLAGVWSYEQYF
TGCAGTGCTAGAGAGGGGAAACTAGCGGGAGTGTGGTCCTACGAGCAGTACTTC
>NA|NA|TRBJ1-1|TRBV20-1
CSARERSNTEAFF
TGCAGTGCTAGAGAACGGTCGAACACTGAAGCTTTCTTT
>few|TRBD1|TRBJ2-1|TRBV5-1
CASSPGTGGVEQFF
TGCGCCAGCAGCCCGGGGACAGGGGGCGTTGAGCAGTTCTTC
>NA|TRBD1|TRBJ2-7|TRBV28
CASSFAQGMREQYF
TGTGCCAGCAGTTTCGCACAGGGGATGCGCGAGCAGTACTTC
>few|NA|TRBJ2-7|TRBV14
CASSQNVGGDEQYF
TGTGCCAGCAGCCAAAACGTCGGGGGCGACGAGCAGTACTTC
>many|NA|TRBJ2-5|TRBV5-1
CASSRTKGIAETQYF
TGCGCCAGCAGCCGAACAAAAGGGATAGCAGAGACCCAGTACTTC
>few|NA|TRBJ2-7|TRBV6-1
CASSEEGGSYEQYF
TGTGCCAGCAGTGAAGAAGGCGGATCCTACGAGCAGTACTTC
>NA|NA|TRBJ2-7|TRBV9
CASSVGSQVPSYEQYF
TGTGCCAGCAGCGTAGGGTCGCAGGTCCCCTCCTACGAGCAGTACTTC
>few|TRBD1|TRBJ2-2|TRBV25-1
CASSDWTGFIGELFF
TGTGCCAGCAGTGATTGGACAGGGTTCATCGGGGAGCTGTTTTTT
>NA|NA|TRBJ2-7|TRBV7-8
CASSLYSQRGRGSYEQYF
TGTGCCAGCAGCTTATACTCACAAAGGGGACGGGGGTCGTACGAGCAGTACTTC
>many|TRBD1|TRBJ2-1|TRBV7-9
CASSLGQGYYNEQFF
TGTGCCAGCAGCCTAGGACAGGGGTACTACAATGAGCAGTTCTTC
>many|NA|TRBJ1-1|TRBV9
CASTPGRSNTEAFF
TGTGCCAGCACCCCCGGGAGGTCTAACACTGAAGCTTTCTTT
>NA|TRBD1|TRBJ2-7|TRBV20-1
CSSPGQGSAGGYEQYF
TGCAGTAGTCCGGGACAGGGATCGGCTGGGGGATACGAGCAGTACTTC
>NA|TRBD1|TRBJ1-5|TRBV28
CASSLGGGGGRNQPQHF
TGTGCCAGCAGCCTGGGAGGGGGCGGGGGCCGCAATCAGCCCCAGCATTTT
>NA|TRBD1|TRBJ2-7|TRBV11-2
CASILDRVGTGSYEQYF
TGTGCCAGCATCTTAGATCGAGTCGGGACAGGGAGCTACGAGCAGTACTTC
>NA|TRBD1|TRBJ2-7|TRBV2
CASSVADRVGSYEQYF
TGTGCCAGCAGCGTAGCCGACAGGGTAGGGAGCTACGAGCAGTACTTC
>NA|NA|TRBJ2-5|TRBV5-1
CASSFGQVLGAQYF
TGCGCCAGCAGCTTTGGACAAGTCCTTGGCGCCCAGTACTTC
>many|NA|TRBJ1-6|TRBV9
CASSRTGDNSPLHF
TGTGCCAGCAGTAGGACTGGGGATAATTCACCCCTCCACTTT
>NA|NA|TRBJ2-7|TRBV7-8
CASSLAGQPRGYEQYF
TGTGCCAGCAGCTTAGCCGGACAGCCAAGGGGATACGAGCAGTACTTC
>NA|NA|TRBJ2-7|TRBV5-1
CASSLPTSGAGEQYF
TGCGCCAGCAGCTTGCCCACGTCGGGGGCTGGCGAGCAGTACTTC
>few|TRBD2|TRBJ2-7|TRBV5-1
CASSIAGGGYEQYF
TGCGCCAGCAGCATAGCGGGAGGGGGCTACGAGCAGTACTTC
>NA|NA|TRBJ1-1|TRBV30
CAWWTVPGPGRAFF
TGTGCCTGGTGGACGGTACCGGGACCCGGGAGGGCTTTCTTT
>NA|NA|TRBJ2-5|TRBV20-1
CSATPSETQYF
TGCAGTGCTACCCCGAGCGAGACCCAGTACTTC
>NA|TRBD2|TRBJ2-2|TRBV6-5
CASSYSSAAGGETGELFF
TGTGCCAGCAGTTACTCGAGCGCAGCGGGGGGGGAAACCGGGGAGCTGTTTTTT
>NA|TRBD2|TRBJ2-1|TRBV6-1
CASESGGPYNEQFF
TGTGCCAGCGAAAGCGGGGGGCCCTACAATGAGCAGTTCTTC
>few|NA|TRBJ2-1|TRBV5-1
CASHSAYNEQFF
TGCGCCAGTCACTCAGCCTACAATGAGCAGTTCTTC
>NA|TRBD2|TRBJ2-7|TRBV6-2/TRBV6-3
CASSYPGTTREQYF
TGTGCCAGCAGCTACCCCGGGACTACTAGGGAGCAGTACTTC
>NA|NA|TRBJ2-1|TRBV11-3
CASSLVGVRSYNEQFF
TGTGCCAGCAGCTTAGTGGGGGTCAGGTCCTACAATGAGCAGTTCTTC
>NA|NA|TRBJ1-2|TRBV12-3/TRBV12-4
CASSLMRTYGYTF
TGTGCCAGCAGTTTGATGAGAACCTATGGCTACACCTTC